A single sample gave rise to the 26 T cell receptor beta chains below, sequenced in a study of T cells expressing NK-cell markers. TCRdb reprocessed the 5' RACE reads and stores each CDR3 protein as one record, lacking DNA. The sample data list 150,000 or so distinct CDR3 sequences. The source material was blood T cells: a sorted CD56 or NKG2C T cell subset, CD4+ or CD8+ T cells, or bulk PBMC T cells (not recorded which). Receptors originate from a woman aged 45-65 years in good health.

The chain is built from TRBV4-1 and TRBJ2-3; the D call of TRBD2 rests on TCRdb alone, since no DNA is present to check it. This CDR3 spans 15 amino acids. Germline V lookup: CDR1 MGHRA, CDR2 YSYEKL. The CDR3 region is CASSPTSGNTDTQYF.

V usage is TRBV25-1 and J usage is TRBJ2-7; TCRdb's D call, TRBD1, is unchecked because there is no DNA. CDR1 and CDR2 from the germline V gene are MGHDK and SYGVNS. The length of the CDR3 is 14 residues. This CDR3 reads CASTPRGLQGEQYF.

This sequence joins TRBV29-1 and TRBJ2-1; the TCRdb D gene call, TRBD1, has no DNA to confirm it. This CDR3 has 14 amino acids. The germline gives CDR1 SQVTM, CDR2 ANQGSEA. CDR3 in amino acids: CSGKQGSSYNEQFF.

The chain employs TRBV24-1 and TRBJ2-2; no DNA is available, so the TRBD1 call from TCRdb remains unchecked. Germline V gene lookup returns CDR1 KGHDR and CDR2 SFDVKD. The CDR3 contains 17 residues. CDR3 sequence: CATSGLQGAQTTGELFF.

This chain uses TRBV19 with TRBJ1-1; absent DNA, TCRdb's TRBD1 call cannot be checked. The CDR3 is 11 residues long. Germline V gene data show CDR1 as LNHDA and CDR2 as SQIVND (reference sequence). The CDR3 spells CASTTGWYAFF.

The genes are TRBV3-1 and TRBJ1-2. Germline loops: CDR1 LGHDT, CDR2 YNNKEL (reference sequence). CDR3 length: 16 amino acids. The chain's CDR3 is CASSQEQTTASYGYTF.

The rearrangement links TRBV7-8 to TRBJ2-1; the D gene TCRdb calls, TRBD1, cannot be checked with no DNA. The CDR3 has 12 residues. Germline CDR1 SGHVS, CDR2 FQNEAQ. This chain's CDR3 is CASSLGPHEQFF.

J is TRBJ1-2 and V is TRBV6-5. The CDR3 is 13 residues long. Germline assignment: CDR1 MNHEY and CDR2 SVGAGI. CDR3 residues: CASSPHPNYGYTF.

The chain combines TRBV7-9 with TRBJ2-5. The CDR3 sequence is 16 residues long. CDR1 is SEHNR, CDR2 FQNEAQ, per germline (reference sequence). The CDR3 sequence: CASSLRQARGGETQYF.

This chain links TRBV3-1 with TRBJ2-1; checking the TCRdb D call of TRBD2 is not possible without DNA. In germline, CDR1 is LGHDT, CDR2 YNNKEL (reference sequence). The CDR3 contains 15 residues. This CDR3 is CASSRGTSGGNEQFF.

The gene calls are TRBV2 and TRBJ2-1; checking the TCRdb D call of TRBD2 is not possible without DNA. CDR1 and CDR2 from the germline V gene are SNHLY and FYNNEI. The CDR3 has 14 amino acids. The CDR3 is CASSEFSGSNEQFF.

The rearrangement links TRBV20-1 to TRBJ2-2; TCRdb gives TRBD2 as the D gene, but with no DNA this cannot be confirmed. The CDR3 has 16 residues. The germline CDR1 and CDR2 sequences are DFQATT and SNEGSKA (reference sequence). CDR3 in amino acids: CSARDQGTGGTGELFF.

The chain joins TRBV5-1 to TRBJ2-7; the D call of TRBD2 rests on TCRdb alone, since no DNA is present to check it. Germline V gene lookup returns CDR1 SGHRS and CDR2 YFSETQ. The CDR3 covers 15 residues. The CDR3 protein is CASSGGVNTRNEQYF. Drawing the rest from reference TRBV5-1 and TRBJ2-7, the complete variable domain is KAGVTQTPRYLIKTRGQQVTLSCSPISGHRSVSWYQQTPGQGLQFLFEYFSETQRNKGNFPGRFSGRQFSNSRSEMNVSTLELGDSALYLCASSGGVNTRNEQYFGPGTRLTVT.

The chain carries TRBV7-8 and TRBJ2-1; there is no DNA to check the TCRdb D call of TRBD1. CDR3 length equals 17 residues. Germline loops: CDR1 SGHVS, CDR2 FQNEAQ. CDR3 in amino acids: CASSLLGGHGSYNEQFF.

The chain joins TRBV29-1 to TRBJ2-1; as DNA is missing, the TRBD2 call by TCRdb cannot be tested. The CDR3 sequence is 14 residues long. Germline lookup yields CDR1 SQVTM and CDR2 ANQGSEA. CDR3 sequence reads: CSVSSGRASNEQFF.

The chain has TRBV20-1 and TRBJ2-1; TCRdb names TRBD1, which stays unverified in the absence of DNA. Germline assignment: CDR1 DFQATT and CDR2 SNEGSKA (reference sequence). The CDR3 spans 17 residues. CDR3 in amino acids: CSALGVLRSSSYNEQFF.

The CDR3 sequence: CAWSEQAREIYGYTF. The rearrangement uses TRBV30 and TRBJ1-2. Germline loops: CDR1 GTSNPN, CDR2 SVGIG (reference sequence). The CDR3 runs 15 residues.

J is TRBJ2-1 and V is TRBV7-8. Germline lookup yields CDR1 SGHVS and CDR2 FQNEAQ. CDR3 length equals 11 residues. The CDR3 spells CASSLTYEQFF. Complete variable domain (other parts from reference TRBV7-8 and TRBJ2-1): GAGVSQSPRYKVAKRGQDVALRCDPISGHVSLFWYQQALGQGPEFLTYFQNEAQLDKSGLPSDRFFAERPEGSVSTLKIQRTQQEDSAVYLCASSLTYEQFFGPGTRLTVL.

V is TRBV7-9 and J is TRBJ2-3; TCRdb names TRBD1, which stays unverified in the absence of DNA. The CDR3 loop spans 17 amino acids. In germline, CDR1 is SEHNR, CDR2 FQNEAQ (reference sequence). The CDR3 sequence is CASSRPGRGLVTDTQYF.

CDR3 sequence: CASSTSDSGWAYEQYF. The chain has TRBV7-9 and TRBJ2-7; the TCRdb D gene call, TRBD2, has no DNA to confirm it. The CDR3 extends over 16 amino acids. The germline V gene encodes CDR1 SEHNR and CDR2 FQNEAQ (reference sequence).

The genes are TRBV29-1 and TRBJ2-3; TCRdb picks TRBD2, but there is no DNA to check that call. Germline CDR1 is SQVTM and CDR2 is ANQGSEA. The CDR3 totals 17 residues. The CDR3 protein is CSVEVEVGGITTDTQYF.

The genes are TRBV27 and TRBJ2-7; lacking DNA, the TRBD2 call made by TCRdb goes unchecked. The germline CDR1 and CDR2 sequences are MNHEY and SMNVEV (reference sequence). The CDR3 runs 13 residues. The CDR3 loop is CASSLGGHYEQYF.

This chain links TRBV13 with TRBJ2-2; with no DNA, the TCRdb D assignment of TRBD2 cannot be verified. Germline loops: CDR1 PRHDT, CDR2 FYEKMQ (reference sequence). This CDR3 contains 15 residues. The CDR3 loop is CASTPLEEGVGELFF.

The chain carries TRBV11-2 and TRBJ2-1; TCRdb names TRBD2, which stays unverified in the absence of DNA. The germline CDR1 and CDR2 sequences are SGHAT and FQNNGV. This CDR3 region has 13 residues. CDR3 sequence: CASSLGSSSVQFF.

The chain has TRBV5-1 and TRBJ2-1; TCRdb lists TRBD2, though no DNA is available to test this call. This CDR3 is built from 17 residues. Germline values: CDR1 SGHRS, CDR2 YFSETQ. The CDR3: CASSLAGAGGSYNEQFF.

The CDR3 spells CASSSETGASNTGELFF. The genes are TRBV5-1 and TRBJ2-2; TCRdb's D call, TRBD2, is unchecked because there is no DNA. The CDR3 is 17 residues long. CDR1 SGHRS and CDR2 YFSETQ come from the germline V gene.